The clone carrying this T cell receptor (beta chain) showed up many times. Its antigen is undetermined. This sample is part of a study of neurological immune-mediated disorders. Study-wide results and caveats: Patients with HTLV-1-associated myelopathy showed the most TCR clonal expansion. Those with multiple sclerosis showed the least, falling below healthy controls. With the multiple sclerosis repertoire cluster, neither clinical nor MRI features showed any association.

cDNA synthesis was performed by 5'RACE with 10-nucleotide random UMIs. TCRdb re-analysed the 5' RACE reads in MiXCR, keeping a single row per CDR3 protein. Of tens of thousands of distinct CDR3 sequences in the sample, 5.2% were seen once. CDR1 is SGHTA and CDR2 is FQGNSA in the germline V gene. J gave up 4 bases and V 2 bases, and 10 bases lay outside the gene matches. The CDR3 is 19 residues long. The sequencing sample was made of PBMCs. This receptor was taken from a man between 18 and 29 years old with multiple sclerosis. The chain uses TRBV7-2 and TRBJ2-1; 14 bases are shared with TRBD2. The CDR3 sequence is CASSLLGTSGSGEYNEQFF. The CDR3 DNA is TGTGCCAGCAGCTTACTCGGGACTAGCGGGAGTGGGGAATACAATGAGCAGTTCTTC.